A selection of T cell receptor beta chains follows, all from one sample in a study of shared clonotypes between healthy human individuals. Profiled with immunoSEQ multiplex PCR; TCRdb holds only in-frame clones, not every one. The sample shows a few million clones, 85% to 95% of them seen only once. Specimen: naive CD4+ T cells from PBMCs. All receptors derive from a young man in good health. Some clones in this sample may be carry-over from other donors' samples. The CDR3 runs from the conserved cysteine through the conserved F or W.

j_gene: TRBJ1-5
v_gene: TRBV6-1
CDR3aa: CASSEGAYPRNQPQHF

j_gene: TRBJ1-1
v_gene: TRBV29-1
CDR3aa: CSVASQVNTEAFF

j_gene: TRBJ1-5
v_gene: TRBV15
CDR3aa: CATSLRTFLGQPQHF

j_gene: TRBJ2-5
v_gene: TRBV6-5
CDR3aa: CASSRRSGIRETQYF

j_gene: TRBJ1-1
v_gene: TRBV20-1
CDR3aa: CSARWQVEAFF

j_gene: TRBJ2-7
v_gene: TRBV10-3
CDR3aa: CAISEAPPTRGEGYEQYF

j_gene: TRBJ2-7
v_gene: TRBV7-6
CDR3aa: CASSLVFRTADYEQYF

j_gene: TRBJ2-3
v_gene: TRBV6-1
CDR3aa: CASNKGSDTQYF

j_gene: TRBJ2-7
v_gene: TRBV19
CDR3aa: CASKRTVESYEQYF

j_gene: TRBJ2-5
v_gene: TRBV29-1
CDR3aa: CSAIIGETQYF

j_gene: TRBJ2-3
v_gene: TRBV9
CDR3aa: CASSFTSGSTDTQYF

j_gene: TRBJ2-7
v_gene: TRBV10-2
CDR3aa: CASSGLAGVYEQYF

j_gene: TRBJ1-4
v_gene: TRBV5-1
CDR3aa: CASSFGRIPGEKLFF

j_gene: TRBJ2-2
v_gene: TRBV9
CDR3aa: CASSGNTGVRLVAGELFF

j_gene: TRBJ2-7
v_gene: TRBV27
CDR3aa: CASSFVWGPSEQYF

j_gene: TRBJ1-1
v_gene: TRBV5-6
CDR3aa: CASSVDRGRPMNTEAFF

j_gene: TRBJ2-7
v_gene: TRBV18
CDR3aa: CASSPPQAGGYEQYF

j_gene: TRBJ2-7
v_gene: TRBV7-2
CDR3aa: CASSLDGSPREQYF

j_gene: TRBJ2-7
v_gene: TRBV7-9
CDR3aa: CASSPNTGTDEQYF

j_gene: TRBJ1-3
v_gene: TRBV5-6
CDR3aa: CASSLRRGNTIYF

j_gene: NA
v_gene: TRBV5-1
CDR3aa: CASSLVASGYSSYEQYF

j_gene: TRBJ1-1
v_gene: TRBV6-6
CDR3aa: CASSAPGAEAFF

j_gene: TRBJ1-5
v_gene: TRBV6-4
CDR3aa: CASRDGLNQPQHF

j_gene: TRBJ1-1
v_gene: TRBV29-1
CDR3aa: CSVHKERARTEAFF

j_gene: TRBJ1-1
v_gene: TRBV4-3
CDR3aa: CASSQGNTKGVSTEAFF

j_gene: TRBJ2-1
v_gene: TRBV19
CDR3aa: CASSRGQGIGEQFF

j_gene: TRBJ1-1
v_gene: TRBV9
CDR3aa: CASSVVGQNTEAFF

j_gene: TRBJ2-2
v_gene: TRBV28
CDR3aa: CASSSRLAGGSDGELFF

j_gene: TRBJ2-2
v_gene: TRBV9
CDR3aa: CASSVALRNTGELFF

j_gene: TRBJ1-2
v_gene: TRBV28
CDR3aa: CASRGQGGGYTF

j_gene: TRBJ1-5
v_gene: TRBV7-2
CDR3aa: CASSPQGARNQPQHF

j_gene: TRBJ2-5
v_gene: TRBV5-1
CDR3aa: CASRSVAGGSETQYF

j_gene: TRBJ2-7
v_gene: TRBV5-1
CDR3aa: CASSPRQGTYEQYF

j_gene: TRBJ1-5
v_gene: TRBV28
CDR3aa: CASREEGGNQPQHF

j_gene: TRBJ2-5
v_gene: TRBV7-2
CDR3aa: CASRPDGETQYF

j_gene: TRBJ1-1
v_gene: TRBV28
CDR3aa: CASSKINRGNTEAFF

j_gene: TRBJ2-5
v_gene: TRBV7-9
CDR3aa: CASSPPSGETQYF

j_gene: TRBJ2-7
v_gene: TRBV11-3
CDR3aa: CASSRTSSYEQYF

j_gene: TRBJ2-7
v_gene: TRBV7-2
CDR3aa: CASSLASGSHEQYF

j_gene: TRBJ2-3
v_gene: TRBV6-1
CDR3aa: CASNPTDTQYF

j_gene: TRBJ2-7
v_gene: TRBV9
CDR3aa: CASSVDQGAYEQYF

j_gene: TRBJ2-5
v_gene: TRBV5-6
CDR3aa: CASSLGQFQETQYF

j_gene: TRBJ2-1
v_gene: TRBV5-5
CDR3aa: CASSISGSGSNEQFF

j_gene: TRBJ1-5
v_gene: TRBV19
CDR3aa: CASSMINQPQHF

j_gene: TRBJ2-1
v_gene: TRBV11-2
CDR3aa: CASSSGTSGSLPFNEQFF

j_gene: TRBJ2-2
v_gene: TRBV15
CDR3aa: CATSRDRTGQGPTGELFF

j_gene: TRBJ2-7
v_gene: TRBV5-8
CDR3aa: CASSLVSGVGHYEQYF

j_gene: TRBJ2-1
v_gene: TRBV7-9
CDR3aa: CASSLGGGPQDNEQFF

j_gene: TRBJ1-2
v_gene: TRBV5-4
CDR3aa: CASSLGLGGSGNYGYTF

j_gene: TRBJ2-1
v_gene: TRBV2
CDR3aa: CAGKTGTSFNEQFF

j_gene: TRBJ2-7
v_gene: TRBV28
CDR3aa: CASSQTRTYEQYF

j_gene: TRBJ2-7
v_gene: TRBV6-1
CDR3aa: CASSESAAGGLYEQYF

j_gene: TRBJ1-5
v_gene: TRBV6-5
CDR3aa: CASSLTPRQPQHF

j_gene: TRBJ1-1
v_gene: TRBV28
CDR3aa: CASSYPRTLGDEAFF

j_gene: TRBJ2-2
v_gene: TRBV27
CDR3aa: CASSFLGGADTGELFF

j_gene: TRBJ1-2
v_gene: TRBV5-4
CDR3aa: CASSPGGGLNIYGYTF

j_gene: TRBJ1-3
v_gene: TRBV25-1
CDR3aa: CASSEQGSSGNTIYF

j_gene: TRBJ2-1
v_gene: TRBV5-1
CDR3aa: CASSLDLRVIYNEQFF

j_gene: TRBJ2-1
v_gene: TRBV10-3
CDR3aa: CAISGGGNEQFF

j_gene: TRBJ2-1
v_gene: TRBV19
CDR3aa: CASTPWASGSNEQFF